This T cell receptor beta chain was recovered during a study of blood T cell repertoires in COVID-19. Whole-study context: COVID-19 samples, acute and convalescent, were from the United States, Italy and Spain. PBMCs, B-cell-depleted T cells, or T cells were the source of the cDNA or gDNA that made up the material.

The CDR3 runs to 14 residues. Germline V lookup: CDR1 MNHEY, CDR2 SVGAGI. Trimming removed 10 bases at V and 0 bases at J, with 10 bases between. Authors' data handling: Amplification from reference gene primers served as the basis for estimated nucleated cell counts. The table came from immunoSEQ multiplex PCR; TCRdb's copy has only in-frame clones and leaves some out. V, J and clone size are taken as reported in that table, and D and trimming were inferred from the DNA itself. The sample holds about 43,000 clones, just under 85% seen once. Material for sequencing was peripheral blood. This TCR was sampled from a woman aged 55 to 70 with acute or convalescent COVID-19. The rearrangement joins TRBV6-5 to TRBJ1-6; perhaps TRBD1 as D (6 bases). CDR3 in amino acids: CATQGSSYNSPLHF. In nucleotides, the CDR3 is TGTGCCACCCAGGGGAGCTCCTATAATTCACCCCTCCACTTT.